This T cell receptor (beta chain) comes out of a study of T cells in Graves' hyperthyroidism and ophthalmopathy. Study-wide findings and caveats: The model made its ophthalmopathy prediction, and onset followed a median 6.5 months later.

V lost 8 bases and J lost 3, with 7 bases in between. In germline, CDR1 is WNHNN, CDR2 SYGVQD (reference sequence). The CDR3 covers 12 residues. Orbital computed tomography and thyroid ultrasound, together with serum TRAb and thyroxine and clinical symptoms, were used for diagnoses. Notes on this clonotype: What it binds is not known.

TCR beta CDR3 regions were amplified from RNA. The HTBI primer set was used in a first-round RT-PCR of the TCR CDR3. In TCRdb, the multiplex PCR reads were re-called with MiXCR into one record per CDR3 protein. The data hold more than 500,000 distinct CDR3 sequences, with 40% to 55% observed a single time. The V and J genes are TRBV10-1 and TRBJ2-2; the D gene is possibly TRBD2 (6 bases). This TCR was recovered from an adult woman with Graves' disease, either hyperthyroidism or ophthalmopathy (not recorded which). The sequenced sample was peripheral blood or thyroid tissue (not recorded which). CDR3 DNA sequence: TGCGCCAGCCAGCGGGACACCGGGGAGCTGTTTTTT. It yields the protein CASQRDTGELFF.